This TCR beta chain stems from a study of cytomegalovirus exposure and HLA in healthy donors. Overall study context: A data release that came early held tens of millions of unique TCRs from HLA-typed donors. General observations from the study: The study listed approximately 160 cytomegalovirus-associated TCR beta chains.

As regards this clone: What it recognizes is unknown.

Germline V gene lookup returns CDR1 GTSNPN and CDR2 SVGIG (reference sequence). V was clipped by 3 bases and J by 5 bases; unmatched bases: 4. The CDR3 totals 13 residues. The PCR had 60 Vbeta and 13 Jbeta primers. Sequencing used immunoSEQ multiplex PCR; TCRdb keeps in-frame clones, though not all of them. The top ten clones hold around 2.9% of a sample with 150,000 or so clones, 60% to 85% of them seen once. V is TRBV30 and J is TRBJ2-5, with 9 bases fitting TRBD2. Specimen: PBMCs. The sequence was obtained from a man in his forties in good health and CMV-seropositive. CDR3: CAWRVAGVETQYF. In DNA form, the CDR3 reads TGTGCCTGGAGGGTAGCGGGAGTGGAGACCCAGTACTTC.